This TCR beta chain emerged from a study of vaccination and CD4 T cells after COVID-19. Study as a whole: Cellular stimulation was performed using overlapping spike peptides derived from SARS-CoV-2, HCoV-NL63, HCoV-OC43 and HCoV-229E.

Sequencing of the DNA from cultured CD4+ T cells was carried out with the Oncomine TCR Beta short-read assay. After culture, CD4+ T cells served as the source for genomic DNA extraction. One entry per CDR3 protein results from TCRdb running MiXCR on the PCR reads. The table includes fewer than 15,000 distinct CDR3 sequences, more than 25% detected once. As to treatment: roughly nine-day PBMC culture with coronavirus spike peptide pools or control peptides (ViraFEST assay). As for this clonotype: The target antigen is unknown.

What was sequenced was cultured CD4+ T cells from blood. The clonotype comes from a human donor with COVID-19.

CDR3 coding DNA: TGTGCCAGCAGCTTGGGACAGGGTGGGAATGAGCAGTTCTTC. It translates to CASSLGQGGNEQFF. This chain uses TRBV11-2 with TRBJ2-1, with 9 positions matching TRBD1. This CDR3 comprises 14 residues. The J segment lost 7 bases and the V segment lost 3 bases, leaving 4 bases of the junction unmatched. CDR1 and CDR2 from the germline V gene are SGHAT and FQNNGV. The variable domain in full, with the rest retrieved from reference TRBV11-2 and TRBJ2-1, is EAGVAQSPRYKIIEKRQSVAFWCNPISGHATLYWYQQILGQGPKLLIQFQNNGVVDDSQLPKDRFSAERLKGVDSTLKIQPAKLEDSAVYLCASSLGQGGNEQFFGPGTRLTVL.